These 21 T cell receptor beta chains were all obtained from the same sample, sequenced in a study of post-analysis software for immune sequencing data. Study-wide results and caveats: Compared with controls, patients had more of five TRBV segments, including TRBV5-6, TRBV5-1 and TRBV20-1.

These receptors' targets are unknown. Unique molecular identifiers were present in the TCR beta cDNA libraries. TCRdb independently ran MiXCR on the PCR reads; one entry per CDR3 protein. Among 750,000 to 950,000 distinct CDR3 sequences listed, roughly 50% were seen once. Sequencing was done on a sample of blood. Receptors were obtained from a girl aged 5 to 17 with multiple sclerosis.

This chain links TRBV19 with TRBJ2-2; D gene uncertain. The germline V gene encodes CDR1 LNHDA and CDR2 SQIVND (reference sequence). The CDR3 contains 14 residues. V was cut by 1 base and J by 2 bases, with 5 bases left in between. DNA for the CDR3: TGTGCCAGTAGTATAGTGGGAAACACCGGGGAGCTGTTTTTT. Translation: CASSIVGNTGELFF.

J is TRBJ2-7 and V is TRBV4-2; 9 bases match TRBD2. V dropped 1 base and J dropped 2; count of bases not matched to a gene: 3. CDR3 length: 15 residues. Germline values: CDR1 LGHNA, CDR2 YNFKEQ. The CDR3 nucleotides are TGTGCCAGCAGCCAAGCTAGCGGGGAAACCTACGAGCAGTACTTC. Translation: CASSQASGETYEQYF.

A few counts support this clonotype. The rearrangement uses TRBV7-2 and TRBJ1-5; D is perhaps TRBD1 (5 bases). V lost 6 bases and J 0 bases, leaving 9 bases between the germline ends. The CDR3 runs to 14 residues. Looked up from germline, CDR1 is SGHTA and CDR2 is FQGNSA. The CDR3 spells CASRFTGSNQPQHF. The CDR3 DNA reads as TGTGCCAGCAGATTCACAGGTAGCAATCAGCCCCAGCATTTT.

The chain combines TRBV29-1 with TRBJ2-5, with 12 bases identical to TRBD2. Near its end, the DNA agrees better with TRBJ2-7, so the J call may be wrong. Germline-derived CDR1 and CDR2 are SQVTM and ANQGSEA. The CDR3 loop spans 15 amino acids. The CDR3 loop is CSVEATSGSKYEQYF. The CDR3 DNA is TGCAGCGTTGAGGCGACTAGCGGGAGCAAGTACGAGCAGTACTTC.

Only a few counts were recorded for this clonotype. The genes are TRBV6-5 and TRBJ2-7; TRBD1 aligns across 8 bases. CDR1 is MNHEY and CDR2 is SVGAGI in the germline V gene. After removal of 2 bases from V and 2 bases from J, the junction contained 2 bases not matched to a gene. The CDR3 length is 14 residues. The CDR3 sequence is CASSYQGATYEQYF. DNA for the CDR3: TGTGCCAGCAGTTACCAGGGGGCCACCTACGAGCAGTACTTC.

This chain connects TRBV7-9 to TRBJ1-2, with 12 bases aligning to TRBD1. Germline-derived CDR1 and CDR2 are SEHNR and FQNEAQ (reference sequence). CDR3 length: 15 residues. J gave up 8 bases and V 3 bases, and 7 bases lay outside the gene matches. CDR3 region: CASSFTGQGAEGYTF. For the CDR3, the DNA is TGTGCCAGCAGCTTTACGGGACAGGGGGCCGAGGGCTACACCTTC.

The rearrangement uses TRBV2 and TRBJ2-3, with D possibly being TRBD1 (6 bases). V shed 7 bases and J shed 0 bases, with 11 bases lying between them. Germline V lookup: CDR1 SNHLY, CDR2 FYNNEI. The length of the CDR3 is 14 residues. CDR3 region: CASKEQGSTDTQYF. In DNA form, the CDR3 reads TGTGCCAGCAAGGAACAGGGTAGCACAGATACGCAGTATTTT. The full variable domain, with the rest looked up from reference TRBV2 and TRBJ2-3, is EPEVTQTPSHQVTQMGQEVILRCVPISNHLYFYWYRQILGQKVEFLVSFYNNEISEKSEIFDDQFSVERPDGSNFTLKIRSTKLEDSAMYFCASKEQGSTDTQYFGPGTRLTVL.

The chain uses TRBV20-1 and TRBJ2-3, with D unresolved. CDR1 and CDR2 from the germline V gene are DFQATT and SNEGSKA (reference sequence). CDR3 length equals 14 residues. With 2 bases removed from V and 2 bases from J, the gap between germline ends came to 11 bases. The CDR3 DNA follows: TGCAGTGCTAGAATGGCTAGATCCACAGATACGCAGTATTTT. This gives the protein CSARMARSTDTQYF.

This clonotype was counted a few times. As DNA, the CDR3 is TGCGCCAGCAGCCGCTGGGGGCTAGCGGGGGGAGAAGAGACCCAGTACTTC. Translating gives CASSRWGLAGGEETQYF. The J gene is TRBJ2-5, the V gene TRBV5-1, with 11 bases lining up with TRBD2. The germline CDR1 and CDR2 sequences are SGHRS and YFSETQ. The V segment lost 4 bases and the J segment 3 bases; nucleotides outside the gene matches: 11. The CDR3 sequence is 17 residues long.

The chain uses TRBV6-1 and TRBJ1-5; the D is unclear. V lost 4 bases and J lost 10, with 23 bases in between. CDR1 and CDR2 from the germline V gene are MNHNS and SASEGT. The CDR3 has 16 amino acids. CDR3 DNA: TGTGCCAGCAGTGCCCGGACGCAGCGACCGCGCCTACCCCAGCATTTT. Amino acids: CASSARTQRPRLPQHF.

Regarding this clonotype: One junction end does not reproduce the germline sequence, and a read error may be involved. This chain links TRBV18 with TRBJ2-4, with 11 bases matching TRBD1. The DNA end lines up better with TRBJ2-7; the J call may be wrong. CDR3 length: 15 residues. Germline V gene lookup returns CDR1 KGHSH and CDR2 LQKENI. The CDR3 DNA reads as TGCGCCAGCTCCCCGGGACAGGGGGTTTTCTACGAGCAGTACTTC. As protein: CASSPGQGVFYEQYF.

The gene calls are TRBV20-1 and TRBJ2-1; D unclear. Trimming left V 5 bases short and J 4 bases short, with 6 bases between. The CDR3 length is 11 residues. Germline V gene lookup returns CDR1 DFQATT and CDR2 SNEGSKA (reference sequence). The CDR3 loop is CSADFYNEQFF. The CDR3 nucleotides are TGCAGTGCTGACTTTTACAATGAGCAGTTCTTC.

This rearrangement joins TRBV7-2 to TRBJ1-1, with D unclear. CDR3 length: 14 residues. Trimming left V 2 bases short and J 0 bases short, with 7 bases between. The germline gives CDR1 SGHTA, CDR2 FQGNSA. The CDR3 spells CASSLFGVNTEAFF. The DNA of the CDR3 is TGTGCCAGCAGCTTATTCGGGGTGAACACTGAAGCTTTCTTT.

The rearrangement joins TRBV14 to TRBJ2-1; D remains unclear. The V gene's germline CDR1 is SGHDN and CDR2 FVKESK. This CDR3 is built from 14 residues. Trimming pared 0 bases from V and 10 bases from J, leaving 13 bases between. CDR3 sequence reads: CASSQDIPGREQFF. CDR3 nucleotides: TGTGCCAGCAGCCAAGATATTCCCGGCAGGGAGCAGTTCTTC.

This clonotype was observed a handful of times. The chain recombines TRBV29-1 with TRBJ2-5; weak D call: TRBD1 (6 bases). The length of the CDR3 is 14 residues. Germline loops: CDR1 SQVTM, CDR2 ANQGSEA. With 4 bases removed from V and 2 bases from J, the gap between germline ends came to 14 bases. CDR3 nucleotide sequence: TGCAGCGTTGTAGCCAGGGGTACGCAAGAGACCCAGTACTTC. The encoded protein is CSVVARGTQETQYF. The variable domain in full, with the rest retrieved from reference TRBV29-1 and TRBJ2-5, is SAVISQKPSRDICQRGTSLTIQCQVDSQVTMMFWYRQQPGQSLTLIATANQGSEATYESGFVIDKFPISRPNLTFSTLTVSNMSPEDSSIYLCSVVARGTQETQYFGPGTRLLVL.

The chain links TRBV20-1 to TRBJ2-5, with 9 positions matching TRBD2. Unmatched junction bases numbered 5, after V lost 3 bases and J lost 3 bases. This CDR3 has 14 residues. The germline CDR1 and CDR2 sequences are DFQATT and SNEGSKA (reference sequence). The CDR3 loop reads CSASILAGKETQYF. The CDR3 nucleotides are TGCAGTGCTAGCATCCTAGCGGGAAAAGAGACCCAGTACTTC.

The chain links TRBV20-1 to TRBJ2-5; 10 bases are a match to TRBD2. V dropped 6 bases and J dropped 2; count of bases not matched to a gene: 9. Germline-derived CDR1 and CDR2 are DFQATT and SNEGSKA (reference sequence). This CDR3 is built from 15 residues. Here the CDR3 DNA reads TGCAGTGCGGAGCGGGGGGGACAAGAACAAGAGACCCAGTACTTC. Residues: CSAERGGQEQETQYF.

This clonotype was counted between two and nine times. V is TRBV5-1 and J is TRBJ2-5, with 12 nucleotides matching TRBD1. After removal of 5 bases from V and 5 bases from J, the junction contained 7 bases not matched to a gene. The CDR3 extends over 15 amino acids. CDR1 is SGHRS and CDR2 is YFSETQ in the germline V gene. The CDR3 sequence: CASRGGQGAWETQYF. CDR3 sequence (DNA): TGCGCCAGCAGAGGGGGACAGGGGGCCTGGGAGACCCAGTACTTC.

The J gene is TRBJ2-1, the V gene TRBV12-3 or TRBV12-4; 13 bases align to TRBD2. The CDR3 consists of 16 residues. Losses at the gene ends were 5 bases for V and 8 bases for J; bases not matched to a gene: 9. Here the CDR3 DNA reads TGTGCCAGCAGTGTTGCCGGGACTAGCGGGGCCCATGAGCAGTTCTTC. This translates into CASSVAGTSGAHEQFF.

This clonotype was detected ten times or more. The gene calls are TRBV7-3 and TRBJ2-7; 12 bases align to TRBD1. V dropped 8 bases and J dropped 6; count of bases not matched to a gene: 2. Germline CDR1 SGHTA, CDR2 FQGTGA. The CDR3 sequence is 12 residues long. The CDR3 DNA sequence: TGTGCCAGCGGGACAGGGGGCGGCGAGCAGTACTTC. It codes for CASGTGGGEQYF.

This clonotype has only a few counts. This chain uses TRBV5-1 with TRBJ2-4; maybe TRBD2 (6 bases). V lost 0 bases to trimming and J lost 7 bases, with 14 bases between them. Germline V gene data show CDR1 as SGHRS and CDR2 as YFSETQ. The CDR3 has 15 residues. The CDR3 sequence is CASSLAGGAPNIQYF. The CDR3 DNA sequence: TGCGCCAGCAGCTTGGCCGGAGGGGCGCCTAACATTCAGTACTTC.